One sample yielded the 24 T cell receptor beta chains listed below, sequenced in a study of cytomegalovirus exposure and HLA in healthy donors. It was with 60 Vbeta and 13 Jbeta primers that the PCR ran. Here immunoSEQ multiplex PCR was the method, and the copy in TCRdb shows in-frame clones only, minus some. The table records about 110,000 clones, over 65% of them present only once. Material for sequencing was PBMCs. The receptors come from a woman under 40 in good health and CMV-seronegative.

The J gene is TRBJ1-4, the V gene TRBV6-1; possible D gene TRBD1, 5 bases. Trimming shortened V by 2 bases and J by 7 bases, and 8 bases separated the two germline ends. CDR3 length equals 13 residues. Per the germline V gene, CDR1 is MNHNS and CDR2 is SASEGT. This CDR3 reads CASSETGAEKLFF. In DNA form, the CDR3 reads TGTGCCAGCAGTGAAACTGGGGCTGAAAAACTGTTTTTT.

This clone is a singleton in its sample. The rearrangement uses TRBV6-5 and TRBJ1-5; 9 nucleotides align to TRBD1. V shed 0 bases, J shed 5 bases, and the junction held 2 bases outside the gene matches. Germline assignment: CDR1 MNHEY and CDR2 SVGAGI. CDR3 length: 15 residues. This CDR3 reads CASSYSGTGHQPQHF. In DNA form, the CDR3 reads TGTGCCAGCAGTTACTCCGGGACAGGGCATCAGCCCCAGCATTTT.

Concerning this clone itself: The sample carries other DNA sequences with the same CDR3. The gene calls are TRBV28 and TRBJ1-1; D remains ambiguous. This CDR3 spans 13 amino acids. Germline-derived CDR1 and CDR2 are MDHEN and SYDVKM. Trimming pared 5 bases from V and 1 base from J, leaving 8 bases between. CDR3 amino acids: CASSLDWNTEAFF. Written as DNA, the CDR3 is TGTGCCAGCAGTCTCGACTGGAACACTGAAGCTTTCTTT.

The CDR3 DNA follows: TGTGCCAGCAGCGACAGGGGGTTTGGCTACACCTTC. This encodes CASSDRGFGYTF. This chain connects TRBV28 to TRBJ1-2; 9 positions agree with TRBD1. Germline V gene lookup returns CDR1 MDHEN and CDR2 SYDVKM. V lost 6 bases to trimming and J lost 7 bases; unmatched junction nucleotides: 3. There are 12 residues in the CDR3.

The gene calls are TRBV4-1 and TRBJ2-3, with a possible D match to TRBD2 (6 bases). The CDR3 covers 15 residues. The germline gives CDR1 MGHRA, CDR2 YSYEKL. The ends were cut back, 3 bases at V and 4 bases at J, with 14 bases in the middle. CDR3 loop: CASSHRLVGPDTQYF. The CDR3, as DNA: TGCGCCAGCAGCCACCGACTAGTAGGTCCAGATACGCAGTATTTT.

This clone has just one count. This chain links TRBV4-2 with TRBJ1-6; D unclear. The germline V gene encodes CDR1 LGHNA and CDR2 YNFKEQ. V was trimmed by 0 bases and J by 9 bases, leaving 15 bases between them. The CDR3 contains 16 residues. Here the CDR3 DNA reads TGTGCCAGCAGCCAAGATTCGGCGAGCGGCGCTTCACCCCTCCACTTT. Amino acids: CASSQDSASGASPLHF.

This chain joins TRBV4-1 and TRBJ1-3; D is unresolved. The CDR3 loop spans 20 amino acids. CDR1 MGHRA and CDR2 YSYEKL come from the germline V gene. Trimming removed 0 bases at V and 5 bases at J, with 26 bases between. The CDR3 coding sequence is TGCGCCAGCAGCCAAGATCTCGTGGCGGCAACCACTGCGGCCCGAAACACCATATATTTT. Protein sequence: CASSQDLVAATTAARNTIYF.

The gene calls are TRBV29-1 and TRBJ2-1; TRBD2 matches 13 bases. CDR3 size: 17 residues. The ends lost 0 bases at V and 8 bases at J; junction bases unmatched: 10. Germline V lookup: CDR1 SQVTM, CDR2 ANQGSEA. The DNA for the CDR3 is TGCAGCGTTGAAGATCTGGTGACTAGCGGGAGGCCCCATGAGCAGTTCTTC. Its translation is CSVEDLVTSGRPHEQFF.

This rearrangement joins TRBV28 to TRBJ1-2; 8 nucleotides agree with TRBD1. The junction had 0 bases not matched to a gene; V was cut back by 2 bases and J by 4 bases. The V gene's germline CDR1 is MDHEN and CDR2 SYDVKM. The CDR3 covers 13 residues. This CDR3 reads CASSLQGAYGYTF. As DNA, the CDR3 is TGTGCCAGCAGTTTACAGGGGGCCTATGGCTACACCTTC.

V and J are TRBV29-1 and TRBJ2-1, with TRBD2 matching over 11 bases. Germline values: CDR1 SQVTM, CDR2 ANQGSEA. Trimming took 7 bases from V and 2 from J; bases not matched to a gene: 16. This CDR3 is built from 18 residues. CDR3 nucleotides: TGCAGCGGCCTGACTAGCGGGACCGATACCTACACCTACAATGAGCAGTTCTTC. This sequence encodes CSGLTSGTDTYTYNEQFF.

The rearrangement uses TRBV28 and TRBJ1-1; D is unresolved. Deletions cut 7 bases from V and 5 bases from J, with 17 bases between. Germline V gene data show CDR1 as MDHEN and CDR2 as SYDVKM. This CDR3 is 14 amino acids long. CDR3 in DNA: TGTGCCAGCACCTCCGCATCGGGGAGAACTGAAGCTTTCTTT. This gives the protein CASTSASGRTEAFF.

The J gene is TRBJ2-7, the V gene TRBV4-3; 14 bases map to TRBD2. Germline values: CDR1 LGHNA, CDR2 YSLEER. This CDR3 region has 21 residues. J lost 0 bases, V lost 3 bases, and 16 bases had no gene match. The CDR3 spells CASSQYAPGLAGGFRSYEQYF. In nucleotides, the CDR3 is TGCGCCAGCAGCCAGTATGCGCCCGGACTAGCGGGAGGATTTCGCTCCTACGAGCAGTACTTC.

The chain is built from TRBV28 and TRBJ2-7; a possible D gene is TRBD2 (6 bases). Germline CDR1 MDHEN, CDR2 SYDVKM. The CDR3 has 14 residues. Trimming pared 3 bases from V and 3 bases from J, leaving 12 bases between. The CDR3 region has the DNA TGTGCCAGCAGTTTCGGGACTGCATACTACGAGCAGTACTTC. Translated: CASSFGTAYYEQYF.

This chain joins TRBV6-1 and TRBJ1-5, with D possibly TRBD1 on 5 matching bases. The CDR3 length is 15 residues. Germline loops: CDR1 MNHNS, CDR2 SASEGT. Trimming stripped 0 bases from V and 4 bases from J, with 10 bases between. CDR3 loop: CASSEAQGWNQPQHF. CDR3 bases: TGTGCCAGCAGTGAAGCCCAGGGTTGGAATCAGCCCCAGCATTTT.

The rearrangement joins TRBV4-2 to TRBJ2-2, with 11 nucleotides matching TRBD2. With 0 bases clipped from V and 7 bases from J, the junction kept 4 bases outside the gene matches. Per germline, CDR1 LGHNA and CDR2 YNFKEQ. This CDR3 has 16 residues. CDR3 protein: CASSQDGGTSGGELFF. The CDR3 nucleotides read TGTGCCAGCAGCCAAGATGGAGGGACTAGCGGCGGGGAGCTGTTTTTT.

This chain joins TRBV28 and TRBJ2-4, with 9 positions matching TRBD1. Germline V lookup: CDR1 MDHEN, CDR2 SYDVKM. V lost 6 bases and J lost 4; bases outside the gene matches: 7. There are 15 residues in the CDR3. The CDR3: CASSFGQGRKNIQYF. CDR3 nucleotides: TGTGCCAGCAGCTTTGGACAGGGGCGAAAAAACATTCAGTACTTC.

The CDR3 sequence: CASSYGRPSYYGYTF. In DNA, the CDR3 is TGTGCCAGCAGTTACGGGAGGCCCTCGTACTATGGCTACACCTTC. The chain couples TRBV6-5 to TRBJ1-2; no firm D call. CDR1 and CDR2 from the germline V gene are MNHEY and SVGAGI. V lost 2 bases, J lost 3 bases, and 13 bases lay in between. The CDR3 contains 15 residues.

The V and J genes are TRBV7-9 and TRBJ1-4; tentatively, D is TRBD1 (5 bases). CDR1 SEHNR and CDR2 FQNEAQ come from the germline V gene (reference sequence). CDR3 length: 16 residues. Trimming shortened V by 7 bases and J by 0 bases, and 15 bases separated the two germline ends. CDR3 residues: CASTGDSGTTNEKLFF. The CDR3 DNA reads as TGTGCCAGCACTGGCGACAGTGGGACAACTAATGAAAAACTGTTTTTT.

The rearrangement joins TRBV10-3 to TRBJ1-5; the match to TRBD1 covers 8 bases. Germline loops: CDR1 ENHRY, CDR2 SYGVKD. V shed 6 bases and J 3 bases; nucleotides not matched to a gene: 1. The CDR3 loop spans 13 amino acids. The DNA for the CDR3 is TGTGCCATCAGGGGACAGGTCAATCAGCCCCAGCATTTT. This gives the protein CAIRGQVNQPQHF.

About this clone: Because it lacks the conserved phenylalanine or tryptophan at the end, this CDR3 is likely a read error. No DNA is shown, since the ends of the CDR3 on it are uncertain; the CDR3 is the one TCRdb lists. The chain has TRBV28 and TRBJ1-2; the table names TRBD1, a call not compared with the DNA. CDR1 and CDR2 (germline): MDHEN, SYDVKM. The CDR3 adds up to 12 amino acids, both ends counted. CDR3 sequence: CASSLRDRKVSI.

The V gene is TRBV5-1, the J gene TRBJ1-2, with unresolved D. Deletions cut 2 bases from V and 8 bases from J, with 13 bases between. Germline V gene sequence: CDR1 SGHRS, CDR2 YFSETQ. The CDR3 covers 13 residues. The chain's CDR3 is CASSFISGEGYTF. The CDR3 bases are TGCGCCAGCAGCTTTATTTCGGGAGAAGGCTACACCTTC.

The chain carries TRBV13 and TRBJ2-5; 11 bases map to TRBD2. J lost 2 bases, V lost 5 bases, and 10 bases had no gene match. Germline CDR1 is PRHDT and CDR2 is FYEKMQ (reference sequence). The CDR3 totals 17 residues. The CDR3 here is CASSPGTSGLRQETQYF. The DNA for the CDR3 is TGTGCCAGCAGCCCCGGGACTAGCGGACTCCGTCAAGAGACCCAGTACTTC.

J is TRBJ2-5 and V is TRBV2; D unclear. Per germline, CDR1 SNHLY and CDR2 FYNNEI. Trimming took off 3 bases at V and 4 bases at J, with 6 bases between the two ends. The CDR3 contains 12 residues. The CDR3 is CASSEGPETQYF. CDR3 sequence (DNA): TGTGCCAGCAGTGAGGGCCCAGAGACCCAGTACTTC.

This clone appeared once. The V gene is TRBV28, the J gene TRBJ1-2; D call uncertain. The CDR3 runs to 14 residues. CDR1 and CDR2 (germline): MDHEN, SYDVKM. Trimming left V 4 bases short and J 4 bases short, with 13 bases between. CDR3 DNA sequence: TGTGCCAGCAGTTCTTCAGGCAGTGGCTATGGCTACACCTTC. Amino acids: CASSSSGSGYGYTF.